The clone carrying this T cell receptor (beta chain) showed up just a few times. Assay used: immunoSEQ multiplex PCR; TCRdb lists only in-frame clones, some missing. The data hold 250,000 to 300,000 clones, with about 90% observed a single time. The data derive from a study of blood T cell repertoires in COVID-19. The overall study: T cells, B-cell-depleted T cells, or PBMCs provided the cDNA or gDNA that served as material.

Germline V CDR1 and CDR2: SGHRS, YFSETQ. The V end was cut by 3 bases, the J end by 10 bases, with 17 bases between. CDR3 length: 15 amino acids. The TCR was taken from a woman in her sixties or seventies with COVID-19, enrolled during active disease. Sequencing used peripheral blood. The chain links TRBV5-1 to TRBJ1-6; D perhaps matches TRBD1 (5 bases). This chain's CDR3 is CASSSETAGRSPLHF. The CDR3 bases are TGCGCCAGCAGCTCGGAAACAGCAGGGAGGTCACCCCTCCACTTT.